These 11 T cell receptor beta chains share one sample of origin, sequenced in a study of blood T cell repertoires in COVID-19. Method: immunoSEQ multiplex PCR; TCRdb's copy keeps in-frame clones and lacks some. The table shows about 160,000 clones, with 70% to 85% occurring only once. The source material was peripheral blood. All receptors derive from a woman aged 80 or over with acute or convalescent COVID-19.

The chain uses TRBV24-1 and TRBJ2-3; TRBD1 aligns across 8 bases. This CDR3 spans 15 amino acids. The germline gives CDR1 KGHDR, CDR2 SFDVKD. V trimming: 3 bases; J trimming: 5 bases; junction bases outside the gene matches: 6. The CDR3 loop reads CATSDTGTGRDTQYF. DNA of the CDR3: TGTGCCACCAGTGATACCGGGACAGGAAGAGATACGCAGTATTTT.

This clone was picked up a small number of times. This chain uses TRBV3-1 (or the pseudogene TRBV3-2) with TRBJ2-3; 10 bases align to TRBD2. V was clipped by 8 bases and J by 4 bases; unmatched bases: 9. The CDR3 has 15 residues. Germline values: CDR1 LGHDT, CDR2 YNNKEL (reference sequence). The CDR3 reads CASRSGRAEADTQYF. The CDR3, as DNA: TGTGCCAGCCGGAGCGGGAGGGCCGAAGCAGATACGCAGTATTTT.

V usage is TRBV4-3 and J usage is TRBJ2-7, with 9 bases identical to TRBD1. The ends lost 1 base at V and 3 bases at J; junction bases unmatched: 7. In germline, CDR1 is LGHNA, CDR2 YSLEER. This CDR3 has 16 residues. The CDR3 nucleotides are TGCGCCAGCAGCCAAGGAACCGGGACAGGGAACTACGAGCAGTACTTC. Translation: CASSQGTGTGNYEQYF.

This clone has just one count. The chain uses TRBV4-3 and TRBJ2-1, with TRBD1 matching over 8 bases. CDR3 length equals 15 residues. V shed 4 bases and J 4 bases; nucleotides not matched to a gene: 6. From germline, CDR1 is LGHNA and CDR2 YSLEER. The CDR3 here is CASSPGQGLYNEQFF. DNA for the CDR3: TGCGCCAGCAGCCCCGGACAGGGCCTTTACAATGAGCAGTTCTTC.

This chain connects TRBV4-1 to TRBJ2-3; 8 bases fit TRBD2. The CDR3 contains 16 residues. CDR1 and CDR2 from the germline V gene are MGHRA and YSYEKL. Losses at the gene ends were 0 bases for V and 3 bases for J; bases not matched to a gene: 5. The CDR3 is CASSQDRGLVTDTQYF. CDR3 bases: TGCGCCAGCAGCCAAGATAGGGGACTAGTTACAGATACGCAGTATTTT.

The genes are TRBV6-2 or TRBV6-3 and TRBJ2-6; 7 bases are shared with TRBD1. There are 15 residues in the CDR3. Germline assignment: CDR1 MNHEY and CDR2 SVGEGT. V gave up 5 bases and J gave up 1 base; unmatched junction bases: 2. CDR3 residues: CASSPGGSGANVLTF. In nucleotides, the CDR3 is TGTGCCAGCAGTCCAGGGGGTTCTGGGGCCAACGTCCTGACTTTC.

The rearrangement uses TRBV12-3 or TRBV12-4 and TRBJ1-2; tentative D call: TRBD1 (5 bases). V lost 2 bases, J lost 5 bases, and 9 bases lay in between. The CDR3 spans 13 residues. The CDR3 DNA is TGTGCCAGCAGTTTAACAGGCTATTATGGCTACACCTTC. Amino acid sequence: CASSLTGYYGYTF.

The gene calls are TRBV29-1 and TRBJ2-7; 10 positions agree with TRBD2. Per the germline V gene, CDR1 is SQVTM and CDR2 is ANQGSEA. The CDR3 covers 13 residues. V dropped 7 bases and J dropped 6; count of bases not matched to a gene: 9. The CDR3 region has the DNA TGCAGCGGATTAGTAGCGGGAGGTGCCGAGCAGTACTTC. Its protein product is CSGLVAGGAEQYF.

V gene TRBV5-1 combines with J gene TRBJ1-4; 9 bases are a match to TRBD1. CDR3 length equals 13 residues. V lost 4 bases to trimming and J lost 6 bases; unmatched junction nucleotides: 1. CDR1 and CDR2 (germline): SGHRS, YFSETQ. The CDR3 here is CASSGQGYEKLFF. Here the CDR3 DNA reads TGCGCCAGCAGCGGACAGGGGTATGAAAAACTGTTTTTT.

As concerns this clone: Other DNA sequences in the same sample also yield this CDR3. The chain uses TRBV29-1 and TRBJ2-7; 10 bases agree with TRBD1. The CDR3 loop spans 12 amino acids. Trimming removed 5 bases from V and 4 bases from J; junction bases left unmatched: 2. Germline loops: CDR1 SQVTM, CDR2 ANQGSEA. The CDR3 region is CSVTGQGYEQYF. DNA for the CDR3: TGCAGCGTTACGGGACAGGGGTACGAGCAGTACTTC.

The V gene is TRBV6-1, the J gene TRBJ1-4; 11 bases match TRBD1. In germline, CDR1 is MNHNS, CDR2 SASEGT. V was clipped by 1 base and J by 8 bases; unmatched bases: 6. This CDR3 comprises 16 residues. CDR3: CASSEVWTGGKEKLFF. CDR3 nucleotide sequence: TGTGCCAGCAGTGAAGTCTGGACAGGGGGCAAAGAAAAACTGTTTTTT.